This is a list of T cell receptor beta chains from one sample in a study of OX40 agonist ivuxolimab in advanced cancers. The data were produced by immunoSEQ multiplex PCR, yet TCRdb's version contains in-frame clones alone and is incomplete. The data show about 64,000 clones, with approximately 78% seen just once and roughly 5.2% held by the top ten. The sequencing here drew on CD4+ or CD8+ T cells sorted from blood, taken in a trial of the OX40 agonist ivuxolimab. The receptor set was obtained from an adult with an advanced solid tumor such as melanoma, head and neck, liver or kidney cancer. CDR3s include the opening cysteine and the closing phenylalanine or tryptophan. The D gene is left open where the match is weak. Clone size appears in some rows only: once, few, many, or a class for an expanded clone.

16	.	TRBJ2-3	TRBV6-5	few	CASSSTGSSQVDTQYF	TGTGCCAGCAGTTCGACTGGCTCCTCCCAGGTGGATACGCAGTATTTT
13	.	TRBJ2-2	TRBV6-5	.	CASAPYLTGELFF	TGTGCCAGCGCCCCTTATCTCACCGGGGAGCTGTTTTTT
16	.	TRBJ1-1	TRBV4-1	.	CASSVYTGSLGTEAFF	TGCGCCAGCAGCGTCTATACAGGAAGCTTGGGCACTGAAGCTTTCTTT
14	.	TRBJ1-3	TRBV6-5	.	CASSYQSSGNTIYF	TGTGCCAGCAGTTATCAGAGCTCTGGAAACACCATATATTTT
16	TRBD1	TRBJ1-4	TRBV5-1	.	CASSLQGGLTNEKLFF	TGCGCCAGCAGCTTACAGGGGGGTTTAACTAATGAAAAACTGTTTTTT
13	.	TRBJ1-1	TRBV9	.	CASSVHRETEAFF	TGTGCCAGCAGCGTACACCGGGAAACTGAAGCTTTCTTT
13	.	TRBJ1-5	TRBV6-5	.	CASHTSSNQPQHF	TGTGCCAGTCATACGAGTAGCAATCAGCCCCAGCATTTT
15	TRBD1	TRBJ2-5	TRBV18	.	CASSPTWTGQETQYF	TGTGCCAGCTCACCAACCTGGACAGGGCAAGAGACCCAGTACTTC
13	.	TRBJ1-1	TRBV10-1	.	CASREGSGTEAFF	TGCGCCAGCCGAGAGGGATCCGGGACTGAAGCTTTCTTT
16	.	TRBJ1-4	TRBV19	.	CASIVSGESTNEKLFF	TGTGCCAGTATAGTGTCAGGGGAATCAACTAATGAAAAACTGTTTTTT
15	TRBD1	TRBJ2-3	TRBV10-3	.	CAITPTGGGTDTQYF	TGTGCCATCACTCCGACAGGGGGCGGCACAGATACGCAGTATTTT
15	TRBD1	TRBJ2-2	TRBV5-1	.	CASSLTTGWTGELFF	TGCGCCAGCAGCTTGACGACAGGGTGGACCGGGGAGCTGTTTTTT
12	.	TRBJ1-1	TRBV19	.	CAVGDLNTEAFF	TGTGCAGTGGGGGACTTGAACACTGAAGCTTTCTTT
13	TRBD2	TRBJ2-2	TRBV7-7	.	CASRGGDTGELFF	TGTGCTAGCCGGGGGGGCGACACCGGGGAGCTGTTTTTT
14	.	TRBJ1-3	TRBV7-2	.	CASSARVAGNTIYF	TGTGCCAGCAGCGCTAGGGTTGCTGGAAACACCATATATTTT